The rows below give T cell receptor beta chains drawn from one sample of a study of early T cells in non-severe SARS-CoV-2 infection. MiXCR, applied by TCRdb to the 5' RACE reads, yields one record per CDR3 protein. The sample has about 64,000 distinct CDR3 sequences; about 12% are singletons. Sequencing was carried out using whole blood. The receptors were sampled from an adult who was a healthcare worker with PCR-confirmed SARS-CoV-2 infection or an uninfected control (not recorded which). Both conserved end residues are part of each CDR3. A D gene is named only where the DNA matches it firmly.

v_call	j_call	d_call	cdr3_aa
TRBV7-9	TRBJ1-1	TRBD1	CASSPPGGRTEAFF
TRBV7-6	TRBJ2-2	-	CVSSPAGSELGGTGELFF
TRBV6-4	TRBJ1-1	-	CASSDGNRNTEAFF
TRBV5-5	TRBJ1-2	-	CASSPPVQLASGGYTF
TRBV3-1	TRBJ2-7	TRBD1	CASSGTGQLYEQYF
TRBV5-1	TRBJ2-7	TRBD1	CASSLDGTENEQYF
TRBV4-2	TRBJ2-6	TRBD1	CASSQAGTGRVGANVLTF
TRBV7-8	TRBJ1-3	-	CASSFLSSGNTIYF
TRBV6-6	TRBJ1-6	-	CASSYLDLNSPLHF
TRBV20-1	TRBJ2-7	-	CSARRLRASGRYEQYF
TRBV7-8	TRBJ1-5	TRBD1	CASRADRGSNQPQHF
TRBV15	TRBJ1-4	-	CATSTISRGINEKLFF
TRBV27	TRBJ2-7	-	CASSLDARYEQYF
TRBV6-5	TRBJ2-1	-	CASSLGAAQFF
TRBV7-6	TRBJ2-1	TRBD2	CASSLDAWAREEYNEQFF
TRBV6-1	TRBJ2-1	TRBD2	CASTPRGGHNEQFF
TRBV7-9	TRBJ2-7	-	CASTPGDRLYEQYF
TRBV19	TRBJ2-3	-	CASSPRTARTDTQYF
TRBV6-5	TRBJ2-5	TRBD2	CASSSLGGGQETQYF
TRBV5-1	TRBJ1-5	-	CASSLESSGQPQHF
TRBV6-1	TRBJ1-1	-	CASSAKSGGGTEAFF
TRBV9	TRBJ2-2	-	CASSAQSGELFF
TRBV13	TRBJ1-2	-	CASSLAPRPSDYGYTF
TRBV2	TRBJ1-5	TRBD1	CASSIDRESNQPQHF
TRBV6-2/TRBV6-3	TRBJ1-1	-	CASSYWRGNTEAFF
TRBV10-2	TRBJ1-6	TRBD1	CASRGQFFENSPLHF
TRBV6-6	TRBJ2-2	-	CASSPPGDTGELFF
TRBV5-1	TRBJ2-6	-	CASSLDSAGANVLTF
TRBV20-1	TRBJ2-5	TRBD2	CSARVSSGGARETQYF
TRBV21-1	TRBJ2-3	-	CASIPPAGRSLTDTQYF
TRBV11-2	TRBJ2-2	-	CASIQLWPGDTGELFF
TRBV9	TRBJ2-1	-	CASSLRGTGPGVVEQFF
TRBV10-2	TRBJ2-1	-	CASSESKLEQFF
TRBV2	TRBJ1-2	-	CASSVSIYGYTF
TRBV7-6	TRBJ2-1	TRBD1	CASSLGTGTEQFF
TRBV7-2	TRBJ2-1	-	CASRRSRGKQFF
TRBV20-1	TRBJ1-5	-	CSAMSRASQPQHF
TRBV24-1	TRBJ2-1	-	CATKRGYEQFF
TRBV29-1	TRBJ2-2	-	CSGLDSTGELFF
TRBV7-2	TRBJ1-2	TRBD1	CASSPDRGLLSYGYTF
TRBV27	TRBJ2-7	TRBD1	CASRLIRDSMLGEQYF
TRBV12-3/TRBV12-4	TRBJ2-3	-	CASASGITDTQYF
TRBV6-2/TRBV6-3	TRBJ2-5	-	CASSYSISGGRETQYF
TRBV6-6	TRBJ1-1	-	CASSYTGMNTEAFF
TRBV6-1	TRBJ2-7	-	CASSEAALTPYEQYF
TRBV3-1	TRBJ2-5	TRBD1	CASSRGTGKGQETQYF
TRBV30	TRBJ2-7	-	CAWTMGATYEQYF
TRBV7-2	TRBJ2-1	-	CASSLGRAGYYNEQFF
TRBV9	TRBJ1-4	-	CASSPDRLATNEKLFF
TRBV18	TRBJ2-7	TRBD2	CATGGGYYEQYF
TRBV20-1	TRBJ2-2	TRBD1	CSARAWTGENTGELFF
TRBV4-3	TRBJ1-1	TRBD1	CASSISGGSAEAFF